The rows below give T cell receptor beta chains drawn from one sample of a study of radiotherapy plus CTLA-4 blockade in lung cancer. Clones were read by immunoSEQ multiplex PCR, and TCRdb kept only the in-frame ones, dropping some. The sample includes roughly 69,000 clones, 65% to 85% of them seen just once. The sample here was peripheral blood, taken from a patient treated with radiotherapy plus ipilimumab. These receptors originate from a human donor with non-small cell lung cancer whose response to radiotherapy plus ipilimumab could not be evaluated. Some clones in this sample may be carry-over from other donors' samples. CDR3s include the opening cysteine and the closing phenylalanine or tryptophan. Each record gives: V gene, D gene, J gene, clone size, CDR3 protein, CDR3 DNA. The D gene is left open where the match is weak. For some rows the clone size is stated as once, few or many, or as a class when expanded; others skip it.

>TRBV12-5|.|TRBJ1-1|few
CASGTGTGEAFF
TGTGCTAGTGGGACAGGAACAGGGGAAGCTTTCTTT
>TRBV5-6|TRBD1|TRBJ1-2|.
CASSFPGTGRKGDYGYTF
TGTGCCAGCAGCTTCCCCGGGACAGGGCGTAAAGGGGACTATGGCTACACCTTC
>TRBV5-1|TRBD2|TRBJ2-5|.
CASSGSRGSGETQYF
TGCGCCAGCAGTGGATCTCGGGGTAGCGGGGAGACCCAGTACTTC
>TRBV27|.|TRBJ2-1|.
CASTKRGGQGYNEQFF
TGTGCCAGCACCAAAAGGGGGGGCCAGGGCTACAATGAGCAGTTCTTC
>TRBV6-6|.|TRBJ2-7|few
CASSTILYEQYF
TGTGCCAGTTCCACTATTCTCTACGAGCAGTACTTC
>TRBV4-1|TRBD1|TRBJ1-2|.
CASSQDLLRRTGGEGYTF
TGCGCCAGCAGCCAAGATCTCTTAAGAAGGACAGGGGGCGAAGGCTACACCTTC
>TRBV10-3|.|TRBJ1-1|.
CAISESGNRRYTEAFF
TGTGCCATCAGTGAGTCGGGGAACAGGAGATACACTGAAGCTTTCTTT
>TRBV7-9|.|TRBJ2-5|few
CASSSLEGAGETQYF
TGTGCCAGCAGCTCGCTGGAGGGGGCAGGGGAGACCCAGTACTTC
>TRBV5-1|TRBD1|TRBJ1-6|.
CASSLGQGASLNNSPLHF
TGCGCCAGCAGCTTGGGACAGGGGGCCTCCCTAAATAATTCCCCCCTCCACTTT
>TRBV6-1|.|TRBJ2-3|.
CASSTEDRDTQYF
TGTGCCAGCAGTACCGAAGATCGGGATACGCAGTATTTT
>TRBV28|.|TRBJ1-3|few
CASSLFTGNTIYF
TGTGCCAGCAGTTTATTCACTGGAAACACCATATATTTT
>TRBV4-2|TRBD2|TRBJ2-1|.
CASSQVLAGGYNEQFF
TGTGCCAGCAGCCAAGTCCTGGCGGGGGGATACAATGAGCAGTTCTTC
>TRBV20-1|.|TRBJ2-1|.
CSARAGSEQFF
TGCAGTGCTAGAGCGGGTAGTGAGCAGTTCTTC
>TRBV28|.|TRBJ1-6|many
CASSLSGMGRTSPLHF
TGTGCCAGCAGTTTGTCAGGAATGGGGCGGACTTCACCCCTCCACTTT
>TRBV7-2|.|TRBJ2-1|.
CASSLQVRNEQFF
TGTGCCAGCAGCTTACAGGTTAGGAATGAGCAGTTCTTC
>TRBV5-1|.|TRBJ2-7|.
CASSPDNSYEQYF
TGCGCCAGCAGCCCTGACAACTCCTACGAGCAGTACTTC
>TRBV9|.|TRBJ2-5|.
CASSVATGQETQYF
TGTGCCAGCAGCGTAGCGACAGGACAAGAGACCCAGTACTTC
>TRBV6-6|.|TRBJ2-3|once
CASSYSLARTTDTQYF
TGTGCCAGCAGTTACTCGTTAGCTAGAACCACAGATACGCAGTATTTT
>TRBV7-2|TRBD1|TRBJ1-1|.
CASSFIQGTEAFF
TGTGCCAGCAGCTTCATACAGGGGACTGAAGCTTTCTTT
>TRBV2|.|TRBJ2-5|.
CASSAQGTQETQYF
TGTGCCAGCAGTGCGCAGGGGACCCAAGAGACCCAGTACTTC
>TRBV9|.|TRBJ1-4|few
CASSVGGNEKLFF
TGTGCCAGCAGCGTAGGCGGGAATGAAAAACTGTTTTTT
>TRBV15|.|TRBJ1-5|.
CATSRDRLGQPQHF
TGTGCCACCAGCAGAGACAGGTTAGGTCAGCCCCAGCATTTT
>TRBV25-1|.|TRBJ1-1|.
CASSPPNIAATEAFF
TGTGCCAGCAGTCCACCAAACATCGCGGCCACTGAAGCTTTCTTT
>TRBV28|TRBD2|TRBJ2-5|.
CASRTSSGGPETQYF
TGTGCCAGCAGGACTTCTAGCGGGGGGCCGGAGACCCAGTACTTC
>TRBV4-2|TRBD1|TRBJ1-6|.
CASSQDGQGNSPLHF
TGTGCCAGCAGCCAAGACGGACAGGGGAATTCACCCCTCCACTTT
>TRBV2|.|TRBJ1-2|.
CASSEERQGQGYTF
TGTGCCAGCAGTGAAGAAAGGCAGGGGCAAGGCTACACCTTC
>TRBV6-5|.|TRBJ1-1|.
CASRGGTLVRTEAFF
TGTGCCAGCAGGGGGGGGACGTTAGTTCGGACTGAAGCTTTCTTT
>TRBV5-1|.|TRBJ2-3|few
CASRAVTQYF
TGCGCCAGCAGGGCGGTTACGCAGTATTTT
>TRBV4-2|TRBD2|TRBJ2-2|.
CASSQAPSGGLGTGELFF
TGTGCCAGCAGCCAAGCCCCAAGCGGGGGGTTGGGCACCGGGGAGCTGTTTTTT
>TRBV21-1|.|TRBJ1-3|few
CASSKAPPRGTVNTIYF
TGTGCCAGCAGCAAAGCGCCCCCGAGGGGGACGGTAAACACCATATATTTT
>TRBV5-1|.|TRBJ1-2|.
CASSLLQGEGGYTF
TGCGCCAGCAGCCTCCTACAGGGAGAGGGGGGCTACACCTTC
>TRBV18|TRBD1|TRBJ1-1|.
CASSRDRTNTEAFF
TGTGCCAGCTCACGGGACAGGACGAACACTGAAGCTTTCTTT
>TRBV7-2|TRBD2|TRBJ2-7|.
CASSWGLAGGSYF
TGTGCCAGCAGCTGGGGACTAGCGGGGGGGTCGTACTTC
>TRBV4-2|TRBD1|TRBJ2-2|.
CASSLDRGLVAGELFF
TGTGCCAGCAGCCTAGACAGGGGGCTTGTCGCCGGGGAGCTGTTTTTT
>TRBV11-1|TRBD1|TRBJ1-5|.
CASSLGSTGNQPQHF
TGTGCCAGCAGCTTAGGTTCGACAGGGAATCAGCCCCAGCATTTT
>TRBV10-3|.|TRBJ2-3|.
CAISKTGESTDTQYF
TGTGCCATCAGTAAAACTGGAGAAAGTACAGATACGCAGTATTTT
>TRBV6-5|.|TRBJ1-2|.
CASSYSILSYGYTF
TGTGCCAGCAGTTACTCGATACTTAGCTATGGCTACACCTTC
>TRBV6-5|.|TRBJ2-3|.
CASSLRGVTDTQYF
TGTGCCAGCAGCCTCAGGGGAGTCACAGATACGCAGTATTTT
>TRBV6-4|.|TRBJ1-5|.
CASSLDSGNQPQHF
TGTGCCAGCAGCCTGGACAGTGGCAATCAGCCCCAGCATTTT